This TCR beta chain was captured in a study of T cell repertoires in cytomegalovirus infection. Study in general: Indications came from public TCR beta signatures; they pointed to CMV infection and to a matching HLA type.

TCRdb re-called the reads through MiXCR, storing one row per CDR3 protein. The data show about 300,000 distinct CDR3 sequences, around 10% seen once. CDR3 size: 15 residues. Germline V lookup: CDR1 SEHNR, CDR2 FQNEAQ (reference sequence). Trimming removed 8 bases at V and 3 bases at J, with 17 bases between. Overall study findings and caveats: The ex vivo response showed dominance by HLA-C-restricted CMV-specific TCR beta clonotypes. The study identified carriers of CMV plus the relevant HLA from cumulative public TCR beta family frequency.

This clonotype was recorded at least ten times. Antigen unknown. The sequence was collected from a human donor in good health (CMV status not recorded). Some clones in this sample may be carry-over from other donors' samples. The chain uses TRBV7-9 and TRBJ1-3; no clear D gene. The material sequenced was PBMCs. The CDR3 sequence is CASLEAGRGGNTIYF. Written as DNA, the CDR3 is TGTGCCAGCCTCGAGGCCGGGAGAGGTGGAAACACCATATATTTT.